This TCR beta chain was sequenced for a study of T cells after yellow fever vaccination (dated 2019 in TCRdb). Broadly, across the study: Memory subsets (EM, EMRA, CM and Tscm) were sorted on a BD FACS Aria III using CD3, CD45RA, CCR7 and CD95 staining. The SMART-Seq v4 Ultra Low Input RNA kit was used to prepare libraries from fractions with low cell numbers. Bulk TCR alpha and beta repertoires were sequenced longitudinally to track T-cell clones before and after primary and booster YFV17D yellow fever vaccination. Two healthy male donors made up the cohort, one aged 18 to 30 years and the other aged 30 to 40 years. Blood was drawn at multiple timepoints before and after primary and secondary immunization, with bulk PBMC replicates and cell subsets isolated. Memory subsets were sorted on days 0, 15 and 45 and at 18 months after primary vaccination, and on days 0, 15 and 45 after the 30-year booster.

The treatment or condition label here, explained by the study, means: live attenuated yellow fever vaccine strain. A standard Ficoll-Paque protocol was used to isolate PBMCs from peripheral blood. The RNeasy Micro Kit was used to extract RNA from sorted memory subsets. This clonotype has a count of ten or more. Per-base qualities were not stored, and no clone one base away is much larger. TCR cDNA was synthesized by 5'RACE template switching, which introduced a universal primer site and unique molecular identifiers. Priming of cDNA synthesis was performed from both the TCR alpha and TCR beta constant segments. Library amplification involved two PCR steps, and the second step added sample barcodes and sequencing adapters. Libraries were sequenced on Illumina HiSeq 2500 (2x100 bp) or NovaSeq (2x150 bp). In the source study's methods: Reads were demultiplexed and collapsed into UMI consensus sequences with MIGEC, and V(D)J alignment was performed with MiXCR. Vaccine-responding clonotypes were identified with edgeR using replicate PBMC samples, with FDR below 0.01 and a log2 fold change above 5 up to day 15 being required. Each bulk clonotype was labeled CD4 or CD8 based on which sequenced repertoire, CD4 or CD8, contained the clonotype at higher abundance. To estimate the distribution of each clone across memory phenotypes, clonotype frequencies in memory subsets were weighted by FACS-sorted cell numbers. The public reads were reprocessed in TCRdb via fastp at Q25 and MiXCR, keeping in-frame beta chains. Rows matching on CDR3 protein sequence are summarized as one entry with the most common DNA and genes. The V and J calls come from TCRdb's annotation, not from the publication. The sample table contains approximately 47,000 distinct CDR3 sequences; only one count was recorded for over 5.5% of them. About 9.4% of the sample lies in the top ten.

The germline V gene sets CDR1 to MGHDK and CDR2 to SYGVNS. The germline ends are 18 bases apart after V is trimmed by 1 base and J by 8 bases. CDR3 length: 16 amino acids, cysteine to phenylalanine. Only the CDR3 portion is preserved as DNA: 48 bases, with reading frame beginning at the first base. Study-wide findings and limitations: Because the study included only a couple of donors, the extent to which the findings can be generalized is limited. In the sorted memory subsets on day 0, nearly all vaccine-responding clonotypes were below the level of detection. Most clones expanded after primary vaccination (around 96% of CD4 and roughly 90% of CD8) were re-detected after the booster, suggesting that broad memory maintenance occurred. Because abundant contaminating clonotypes from the bulk population could be contained in FACS-sorted repertoires, computational filtering was required. A small share of clonotypes occurred in both CD4 and CD8 compartments, likely arising from convergent recombination. The secondary T-cell response was found to be weaker but faster than the primary response, with a peak reached on day 5 rather than on day 15.

The rearrangement combines TRBV25-1 with TRBJ2-1, with TRBD1 tentatively as D gene (6 bases match). The source of this sequence is a man younger than 45 who received the YFV17D yellow fever vaccine. The starting material was PBMCs, either bulk or a sorted T-cell subset (CD4+, CD8+, memory, or dextramer-sorted; not recorded which), obtained 45 days after the yellow fever booster vaccination. CDR3 protein: CASSELGAGESYEQFF. In nucleotide form, the sequence is TGTGCCAGCAGTGAATTAGGGGCAGGGGAGAGTTATGAGCAGTTCTTC. Beyond the CDR3, the reference TRBV25-1 and TRBJ2-1 genes provide the residues; the full variable domain reads: EADIYQTPRYLVIGTGKKITLECSQTMGHDKMYWYQQDPGMELHLIHYSYGVNSTEKGDLSSESTVSRIRTEHFPLTLESARPSHTSQYLCASSELGAGESYEQFFGPGTRLTVL.